This T cell receptor beta chain was profiled in a study of beta chain features in type 1 diabetes. Looking at the study overall: No patient-donor differences in age, gender, total cells or subset yield. Overall study results and limits: At VDJ recombination sites, type 1 diabetes patients had fewer insertions and more deleted nucleotides. Patients with Type 1 diabetes showed moderately but significantly shorter TCRB CDR3s in all four CD4+ subsets.

About this clone itself: Its antigen is not identified.

V dropped 4 bases and J dropped 8; count of bases not matched to a gene: 11. Per the germline V gene, CDR1 is SNHLY and CDR2 is FYNNEI. This CDR3 has 15 residues. The authors reverse transcribed all of the isolated RNA, so sequencing captured expressed TCRB transcripts. Using immunoSEQ multiplex PCR, the repertoire was profiled, and TCRdb retains in-frame clones only, with some absent. The data hold a few hundred thousand clones, with approximately 15% observed a single time. This TCR was sampled from a woman aged 18-29 years in good health. Material: naive CD4+ T cells from blood. V gene TRBV2 combines with J gene TRBJ1-2; 9 nucleotides align to TRBD1. This chain's CDR3 is CASSAWDRERKGYTF. CDR3 DNA: TGTGCCAGCAGTGCTTGGGACAGGGAAAGGAAAGGCTACACCTTC.